This T cell receptor beta chain was sequenced for a study of cytomegalovirus exposure and HLA in healthy donors. The CDR3 runs to 14 residues. V lost 3 bases and J 3 bases, leaving 15 bases between the germline ends. Germline assignment: CDR1 GTSNPN and CDR2 SVGIG (reference sequence). The PCR used 60 Vbeta and 13 Jbeta primers. Generated by immunoSEQ multiplex PCR, the TCRdb table keeps only in-frame clones and is missing some. Among more than 60,000 clones listed, approximately 81% were seen once. Sequences were obtained from PBMCs. J is TRBJ2-7 and V is TRBV30, with D perhaps matching TRBD1 (6 bases). The sequence came from a woman aged 40 to 50 in good health and CMV-seropositive. The CDR3 nucleotides are TGTGCCTGGAGGGGTGGTGGCAGGGGCTACGAGCAGTACTTC. This sequence encodes CAWRGGGRGYEQYF.